These T cell receptor beta chains were read from a single sample in a study of response to subunit inactivated influenza vaccine. TCRdb itself ran the RT-PCR reads through MiXCR, one entry per CDR3 protein. The sample consists of roughly 570,000 distinct CDR3 sequences, 14% of them appearing once. Specimen: PBMCs from blood, collected approximately 13 days after vaccination. The origin of the receptors is a man aged 50-60 years who received an inactivated influenza vaccine. Both conserved end residues are part of each CDR3. D genes are given only for firm matches. Clone size is stated in some rows and not others, as once, few, many or a class when expanded.

J gene: TRBJ1-3
V gene: TRBV12-3/TRBV12-4
clone size: few
D gene: NA
CDR3 DNA: TGTGCCAGCAGCACCACAGGGTCCCCGTCTGGAAACACCATATATTTT
CDR3 protein: CASSTTGSPSGNTIYF

J gene: TRBJ1-2
V gene: TRBV6-1
clone size: NA
D gene: TRBD1
CDR3 DNA: TGTGCCACCGTGGATGGACAGGGGCACTATGGCTACACCTTC
CDR3 protein: CATVDGQGHYGYTF

J gene: TRBJ2-5
V gene: TRBV12-3/TRBV12-4
clone size: NA
D gene: TRBD1
CDR3 DNA: TGTGCCAGCAGTCATTCCGGGACAGGGGTGAAAGAGACCCAGTACTTC
CDR3 protein: CASSHSGTGVKETQYF

J gene: TRBJ2-1
V gene: TRBV5-1
clone size: NA
D gene: TRBD2
CDR3 DNA: TGCGCCAGCAGCTCCCCGGGACTAGCGGGATTCGAGCAGTTCTTC
CDR3 protein: CASSSPGLAGFEQFF

J gene: TRBJ2-1
V gene: TRBV5-1
clone size: many
D gene: TRBD2
CDR3 DNA: TGCGCCAGCAGCTATTCTAGGTCTCTACTAGCGGGCACCTACAATGAGCAGTTCTTC
CDR3 protein: CASSYSRSLLAGTYNEQFF

J gene: TRBJ2-5
V gene: TRBV7-6
clone size: NA
D gene: NA
CDR3 DNA: TGTGCCAGCAGCTTCGTCATCGGGGAGACCCAGTACTTC
CDR3 protein: CASSFVIGETQYF

J gene: TRBJ2-7
V gene: TRBV5-1
clone size: NA
D gene: NA
CDR3 DNA: TGCGCCAGCAGCTTGGGGTTACAGGAGACCTACGAGCAGTACTTC
CDR3 protein: CASSLGLQETYEQYF

J gene: TRBJ2-5
V gene: TRBV4-2
clone size: NA
D gene: NA
CDR3 DNA: TGTGCCAGCAGCCAAGATCTAGTGGGGGCTGGGGAGACCCAGTACTTC
CDR3 protein: CASSQDLVGAGETQYF

J gene: TRBJ2-1
V gene: TRBV20-1
clone size: NA
D gene: NA
CDR3 DNA: TGCAGTGCTAGCGGGAACCACAATGAGCAGTTCTTC
CDR3 protein: CSASGNHNEQFF

J gene: TRBJ2-7
V gene: TRBV5-4
clone size: few
D gene: NA
CDR3 DNA: TGTGCCAGCAGCTTGGGCCGGGTCATGGAGCAGTACTTC
CDR3 protein: CASSLGRVMEQYF

J gene: TRBJ2-1
V gene: TRBV4-1
clone size: NA
D gene: TRBD2
CDR3 DNA: TGCGCCAGCAGCCGGGTACTAGCGGACTACAATGAGCAGTTCTTC
CDR3 protein: CASSRVLADYNEQFF

J gene: TRBJ1-5
V gene: TRBV20-1
clone size: few
D gene: NA
CDR3 DNA: TGCAGTGCTAGAAGGCAGGGAGTCAATCAGCCCCAGCATTTT
CDR3 protein: CSARRQGVNQPQHF

J gene: TRBJ2-3
V gene: TRBV6-2/TRBV6-3
clone size: NA
D gene: NA
CDR3 DNA: TGTGCCAGCAGTTACTCGCATTCAAGAGGAGATACAGATACGCAGTATTTT
CDR3 protein: CASSYSHSRGDTDTQYF

J gene: TRBJ2-7
V gene: TRBV6-2/TRBV6-3
clone size: NA
D gene: NA
CDR3 DNA: TGTGCCAGCAGTCCGGGGGCAGGCTACTACGAGCAGTACTTC
CDR3 protein: CASSPGAGYYEQYF

J gene: TRBJ2-1
V gene: TRBV2
clone size: NA
D gene: TRBD2
CDR3 DNA: TGTGCCAGCATAGCGGGGGGGACCTCATACAATGAGCAGTTCTTC
CDR3 protein: CASIAGGTSYNEQFF

J gene: TRBJ2-1
V gene: TRBV20-1
clone size: few
D gene: TRBD2
CDR3 DNA: TGCAGTGCTAGAGGGGGAGCTAGCGGGAGAATTGAGCAGTTCTTC
CDR3 protein: CSARGGASGRIEQFF

J gene: TRBJ2-3
V gene: TRBV5-1
clone size: few
D gene: TRBD1
CDR3 DNA: TGCGCCAGCAGCAAGGGACAGCTGACAGATACGCAGTATTTT
CDR3 protein: CASSKGQLTDTQYF

J gene: TRBJ2-1
V gene: TRBV27
clone size: many
D gene: NA
CDR3 DNA: TGTGCCAGCAGTTTGCAGGGGTTTACCAATGAGCAGTTCTTC
CDR3 protein: CASSLQGFTNEQFF

J gene: TRBJ2-2
V gene: TRBV9
clone size: many
D gene: NA
CDR3 DNA: TGTGCCAGCAGCGTAGGGGGGCCTACCACCGGGGAGCTGTTTTTT
CDR3 protein: CASSVGGPTTGELFF

J gene: TRBJ2-1
V gene: TRBV20-1
clone size: few
D gene: NA
CDR3 DNA: TGCAGTGCTAGACTCCATGGCGGCTCCTACAATGAGCAGTTCTTC
CDR3 protein: CSARLHGGSYNEQFF

J gene: TRBJ2-3
V gene: TRBV7-2
clone size: few
D gene: NA
CDR3 DNA: TGTGCCAGCAGCTTAAGAGGTCCGACACGGGATACGCAGTATTTT
CDR3 protein: CASSLRGPTRDTQYF

J gene: TRBJ2-3
V gene: TRBV6-1
clone size: few
D gene: TRBD1
CDR3 DNA: TGTGCCAGCAGTACCCTAGGGGGCGGCACAGATACGCAGTATTTT
CDR3 protein: CASSTLGGGTDTQYF

J gene: TRBJ2-1
V gene: TRBV6-2/TRBV6-3
clone size: NA
D gene: NA
CDR3 DNA: TGTGCCAGCAGTTACTTCGGAAGGACTCTTCGAAATGAGCAGTTCTTC
CDR3 protein: CASSYFGRTLRNEQFF